This TCR beta chain was sequenced during a study of lymphopenia after photon versus proton radiotherapy. Study-wide points: Post-nadir TCR diversity decline inversely tracked overall survival among those who died. After lymphocyte nadir, photon-treated repertoires showed oligoclonal expansion, especially CD8+ Temra. Only patients who died were analyzed for survival; proton advantage is unproven.

V lost 6 bases and J lost 0, with 8 bases in between. This CDR3 is 14 amino acids long. CDR1 and CDR2 (germline): LGHNA, YNFKEQ. Clones were read by immunoSEQ multiplex PCR, and TCRdb kept only the in-frame ones, dropping some. The sample shows about 6,100 clones, 91% of them seen only once. On this clone: Its matching antigen is unknown.

The chain links TRBV4-2 to TRBJ1-4, with D possibly TRBD1 on 6 matching bases. The specimen was peripheral blood, collected from a patient treated with photon-based radiotherapy. The source is a man in his sixties with cholangiocarcinoma. This chain's CDR3 is CASSSGATNEKLFF. The CDR3 nucleotides are TGTGCCAGCAGTTCAGGGGCAACTAATGAAAAACTGTTTTTT.